Sequencing of this T cell receptor beta chain was carried out in a study of CD8 T cells in Susac syndrome. Reverse transcription used roughly 0.45 to 1 ug RNA and random hexamers. TCRdb independently ran MiXCR on the immunoSEQ multiplex PCR reads; one entry per CDR3 protein. Among a few hundred thousand distinct CDR3 sequences listed, about 95% were seen once. Trimming at V came to 6 bases and at J to 6 bases, leaving 2 bases not matched to a gene. CDR3 length: 11 amino acids. The germline gives CDR1 SQVTM, CDR2 ANQGSEA. The chain couples TRBV29-1 to TRBJ2-7, with 10 nucleotides matching TRBD1. This clonotype was sampled from a human donor with multiple sclerosis. Sequenced sample: CD4+ T cells from PBMCs. The CDR3 protein is CSVGDRGEQYV. The CDR3 DNA sequence: TGCAGCGTCGGGGACAGGGGCGAGCAGTACGTC.